This T cell receptor beta chain is from a study of T-cell reconstitution after alpha-beta-depleted transplantation in children. Study-wide points: In patients about two months after transplant, alpha-beta T cells reportedly arose from several hundred expanded graft clones. At one year after transplant, newly produced T cells mostly accounted for T-cell counts and diversity. Some patients owed their high day-60 TCRbeta diversity to surviving recipient T cells and thymic progenitors.

With 5 bases clipped from V and 0 bases from J, the junction kept 13 bases outside the gene matches. The CDR3 is 18 residues long. This clonotype was seen a handful of times. Its antigen is unknown. This sample's TCRbeta library carried unique molecular identifier barcodes. TCRdb re-called the PCR reads with MiXCR, one entry per CDR3 protein. Here the sample spans 250,000 to 300,000 distinct CDR3 sequences, just over 7.5% being singletons. The sequenced sample was peripheral blood, obtained 360 days after TCRalphabeta/CD19-depleted stem cell transplant. V and J are TRBV12-3 or TRBV12-4 and TRBJ1-5, with TRBD1 matching over 7 bases. The origin of this receptor is a female patient younger than 10 who had a stem cell transplant for Fanconi anemia, so the T cells may come from the graft donor. This chain's CDR3 is CASSRERDRLYSNQPQHF. For the CDR3, the DNA is TGTGCCAGCAGTCGAGAGCGGGACAGACTTTATAGCAATCAGCCCCAGCATTTT.